The next 13 T cell receptor beta chains were all read from a single sample in a study of identical twins. TCRdb independently ran MiXCR on the 5' RACE reads; one entry per CDR3 protein. The data show approximately 630,000 distinct CDR3 sequences, with roughly 7.2% seen just once and roughly 1.6% held by the top ten. The sample also formed part of further work on yellow fever vaccine responses in identical twins.

Sequences were obtained from PBMCs. The receptors were gathered from a woman between 18 and 29 years old in good health.

Only a few counts were recorded for this clonotype. The genes are TRBV7-8 and TRBJ1-5; D is unresolved. Trimming shortened V by 1 base and J by 0 bases, and 10 bases separated the two germline ends. CDR3 size: 16 residues. The germline gives CDR1 SGHVS, CDR2 FQNEAQ. CDR3 DNA sequence: TGTGCCAGCAGCTTAGTCATCGGGATTAGCAATCAGCCCCAGCATTTT. Translating it yields CASSLVIGISNQPQHF.

This clonotype was found many times. J is TRBJ1-5 and V is TRBV5-1; tentative D call: TRBD1 (5 bases). The germline V and J ends were trimmed by 0 bases and 3 bases, with 19 bases remaining between them. Germline V lookup: CDR1 SGHRS, CDR2 YFSETQ. The CDR3 spans 18 residues. The CDR3 sequence: CASSLDPSGSRSNQPQHF. As DNA, the CDR3 is TGCGCCAGCAGCTTGGACCCTTCAGGGTCCCGGTCCAATCAGCCCCAGCATTTT.

The CDR3 nucleotides are TGTGCCAGCGGTTCGGGGGATTACGAGCAGTACGTC. Amino acids: CASGSGDYEQYV. The chain recombines TRBV7-9 with TRBJ2-7, with a possible D match to TRBD2 (6 bases). V was trimmed by 8 bases and J by 4 bases, leaving 12 bases between them. The CDR3 has 12 residues. Germline CDR1 SEHNR, CDR2 FQNEAQ (reference sequence).

This clonotype occurred a few times. CDR3 nucleotides: TGTGCCAGTAGTATCGCCGGGGGACTAGCAGCAAATGAGCAGTTCTTC. Its translation is CASSIAGGLAANEQFF. The chain carries TRBV19 and TRBJ2-1; 9 positions agree with TRBD2. There are 16 residues in the CDR3. The V gene end was trimmed by 3 bases and the J gene end by 7 bases; junction bases not matched to a gene: 10. Germline CDR1 reads LNHDA; CDR2 reads SQIVND (reference sequence).

This clonotype has more than one count but fewer than ten. The chain combines TRBV24-1 with TRBJ2-5, with 9 bases identical to TRBD1. Germline loops: CDR1 KGHDR, CDR2 SFDVKD. V lost 2 bases to trimming and J lost 7 bases; unmatched junction nucleotides: 7. The CDR3 is made up of 15 amino acids. The CDR3 spells CATSDSGQGSVTQYF. CDR3 DNA: TGTGCCACCAGTGATTCGGGACAGGGATCCGTGACCCAGTACTTC.

The chain carries TRBV7-6 and TRBJ2-5; D is unresolved. The CDR3 has 15 amino acids. Germline V CDR1 and CDR2: SGHVS, FNYEAQ. Between the trimmed V and J ends, which lost 3 bases and 2 bases, there was a span of 13 bases. CDR3 residues: CASSFGPRPQETQYF. CDR3 nucleotides: TGTGCCAGCAGCTTCGGACCTCGCCCTCAAGAGACCCAGTACTTC.

This clonotype was seen only a few times. J is TRBJ2-6 and V is TRBV7-3; D remains unclear. The CDR3 spans 15 residues. Trimming took 2 bases from V and 2 from J, leaving 7 bases between them. The germline V gene encodes CDR1 SGHTA and CDR2 FQGTGA. The CDR3 protein is CASSLLGAGANVLTF. The CDR3 nucleotides are TGTGCCAGCAGCTTACTCGGAGCTGGGGCCAACGTCCTGACTTTC.

In its sample, this clonotype was seen a few times. V gene TRBV20-1 combines with J gene TRBJ2-7; the D is unclear. V lost 3 bases and J lost 3, with 15 bases in between. From germline, CDR1 is DFQATT and CDR2 SNEGSKA (reference sequence). This CDR3 is built from 14 residues. As DNA, the CDR3 is TGCAGTGCTAGCGCGGAAACCGAACTCTACGAGCAGTACTTC. Translation gives CSASAETELYEQYF.

The chain joins TRBV6-1 to TRBJ1-1; D unresolved. Per the germline V gene, CDR1 is MNHNS and CDR2 is SASEGT. The CDR3 length is 14 residues. Trimming took 3 bases from V and 0 from J, leaving 8 bases between them. The CDR3 bases are TGTGCCAGCAGTGACGAGACGGTGAACACTGAAGCTTTCTTT. This codes for CASSDETVNTEAFF.

This clonotype was counted only a few times. V and J are TRBV29-1 and TRBJ2-6; D might be TRBD2 (5 bases). V was shortened by 4 bases and J by 2 bases, with 12 bases between the two germline ends. Germline V gives CDR1 SQVTM, CDR2 ANQGSEA. The CDR3 runs to 15 residues. CDR3 protein: CSVVFPSTGANVLTF. The DNA for the CDR3 is TGCAGCGTTGTGTTCCCTAGCACTGGGGCCAACGTCCTGACTTTC.

This chain uses TRBV21-1 with TRBJ2-6; the table calls TRBD1, which could not be checked here. TRBV21-1 is recorded as a pseudogene. The CDR3 contains 19 residues. In DNA form, the CDR3 reads TGTGCCAGCAGCAAAGATTTGACAGTTCCTGGTTCTGGGGCCAACGTCCTGACTTTC. Its protein is CASSKDLTVPGSGANVLTF.

This clonotype was seen a handful of times. The chain couples TRBV15 to TRBJ2-4, with 10 positions matching TRBD1. The trim removed 0 bases at V and 7 bases at J, leaving 6 bases unmatched. Germline V gives CDR1 LNHNV, CDR2 YYDKDF (reference sequence). This CDR3 is 16 amino acids long. CDR3 in DNA: TGTGCCACCAGCAGAGACGGTACGGGACAGGGGAACATTCAGTACTTC. Its translation: CATSRDGTGQGNIQYF.

This clonotype was recorded many times. The rearrangement links TRBV20-1 to TRBJ2-1; no firm D call. The CDR3 loop spans 14 amino acids. Trimming left V 5 bases short and J 0 bases short, with 11 bases between. Germline lookup yields CDR1 DFQATT and CDR2 SNEGSKA (reference sequence). CDR3 residues: CSAPLPSSYNEQFF. The CDR3 DNA reads TGCAGTGCTCCCCTCCCGAGCTCCTACAATGAGCAGTTCTTC.